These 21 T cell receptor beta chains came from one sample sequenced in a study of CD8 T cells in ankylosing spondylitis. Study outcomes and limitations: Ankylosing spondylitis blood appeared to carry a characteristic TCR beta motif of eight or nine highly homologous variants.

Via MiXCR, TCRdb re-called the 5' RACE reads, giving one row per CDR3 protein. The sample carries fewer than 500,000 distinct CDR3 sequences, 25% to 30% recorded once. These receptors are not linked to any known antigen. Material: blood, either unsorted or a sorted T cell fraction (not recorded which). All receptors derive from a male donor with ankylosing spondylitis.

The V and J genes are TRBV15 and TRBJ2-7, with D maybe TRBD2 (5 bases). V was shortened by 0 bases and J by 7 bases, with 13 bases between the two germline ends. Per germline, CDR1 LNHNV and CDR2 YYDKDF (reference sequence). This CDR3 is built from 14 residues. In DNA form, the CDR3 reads TGTGCCACCAGCAGAGATCTGCTAGCTGGAGAGCAGTACTTC. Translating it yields CATSRDLLAGEQYF.

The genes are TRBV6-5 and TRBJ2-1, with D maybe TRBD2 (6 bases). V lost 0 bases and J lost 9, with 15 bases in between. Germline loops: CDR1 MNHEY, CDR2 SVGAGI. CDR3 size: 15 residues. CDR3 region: CASSYSRRDLGEQFF. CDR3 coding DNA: TGTGCCAGCAGTTACTCGAGGAGGGATCTGGGTGAGCAGTTCTTC.

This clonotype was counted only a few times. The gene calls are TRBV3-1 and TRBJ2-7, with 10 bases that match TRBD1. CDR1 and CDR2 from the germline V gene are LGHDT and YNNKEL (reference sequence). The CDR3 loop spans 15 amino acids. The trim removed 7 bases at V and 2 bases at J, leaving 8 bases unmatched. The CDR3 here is CASIPGQGITYEQYV. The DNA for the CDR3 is TGTGCCAGCATCCCGGGACAGGGGATTACCTACGAGCAGTACGTC.

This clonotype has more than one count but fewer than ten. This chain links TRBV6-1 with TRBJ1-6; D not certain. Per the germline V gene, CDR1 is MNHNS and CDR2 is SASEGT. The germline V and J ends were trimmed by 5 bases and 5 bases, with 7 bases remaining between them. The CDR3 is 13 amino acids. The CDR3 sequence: CASSPRNNSPLHF. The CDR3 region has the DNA TGTGCCAGCAGTCCAAGAAATAATTCACCCCTCCACTTT.

CDR3 DNA sequence: TGTGCCAGTGATTTCGGTCTTTCGGCCGCAGATACGCAGTATTTT. Encoded protein: CASDFGLSAADTQYF. The genes are TRBV24-1 and TRBJ2-3; the D is unclear. CDR3 length equals 15 residues. Germline values: CDR1 KGHDR, CDR2 SFDVKD. Trimming stripped 11 bases from V and 4 bases from J, with 21 bases between.

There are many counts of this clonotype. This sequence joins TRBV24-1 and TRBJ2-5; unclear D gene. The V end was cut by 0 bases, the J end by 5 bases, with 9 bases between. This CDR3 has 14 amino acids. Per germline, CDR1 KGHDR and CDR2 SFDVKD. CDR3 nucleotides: TGTGCCACCAGTGATTTGTCGGATGACGAGACCCAGTACTTC. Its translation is CATSDLSDDETQYF.

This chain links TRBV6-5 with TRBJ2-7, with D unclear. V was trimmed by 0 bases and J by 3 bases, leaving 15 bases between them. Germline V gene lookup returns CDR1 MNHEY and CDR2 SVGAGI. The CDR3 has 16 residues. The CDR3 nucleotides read TGTGCCAGCAGTTACTCGAGAGGCAGCTCCTACTACGAGCAGTACTTC. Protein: CASSYSRGSSYYEQYF.

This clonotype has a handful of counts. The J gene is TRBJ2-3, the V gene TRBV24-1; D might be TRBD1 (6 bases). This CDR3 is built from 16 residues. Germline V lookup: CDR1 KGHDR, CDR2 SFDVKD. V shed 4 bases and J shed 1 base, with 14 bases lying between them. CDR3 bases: TGTGCCACCAGTGAGAGCAGGGGCCTCGGCACAGATACGCAGTATTTT. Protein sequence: CATSESRGLGTDTQYF.

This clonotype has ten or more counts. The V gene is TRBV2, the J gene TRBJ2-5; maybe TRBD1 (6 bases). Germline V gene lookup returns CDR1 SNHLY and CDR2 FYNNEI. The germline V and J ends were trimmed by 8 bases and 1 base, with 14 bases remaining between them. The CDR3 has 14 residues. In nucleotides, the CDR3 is TGTGCCAGCTCCCCTACAGGGCGCCAAGAGACCCAGTACTTC. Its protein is CASSPTGRQETQYF.

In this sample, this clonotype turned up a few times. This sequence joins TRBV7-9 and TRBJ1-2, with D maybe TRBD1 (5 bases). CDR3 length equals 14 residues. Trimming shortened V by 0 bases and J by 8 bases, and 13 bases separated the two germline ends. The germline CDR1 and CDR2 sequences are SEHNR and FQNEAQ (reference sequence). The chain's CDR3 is CASSLAVREGGYTF. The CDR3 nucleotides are TGTGCCAGCAGCTTAGCAGTCAGGGAAGGAGGCTACACCTTC.

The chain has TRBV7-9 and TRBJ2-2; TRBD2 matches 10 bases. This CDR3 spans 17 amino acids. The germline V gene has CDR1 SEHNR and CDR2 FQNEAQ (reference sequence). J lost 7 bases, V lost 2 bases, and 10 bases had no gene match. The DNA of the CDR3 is TGTGCCAGCAGCTTACCGGGAAGCGGGAGGGCCGTCGGGGAGCTGTTTTTT. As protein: CASSLPGSGRAVGELFF.

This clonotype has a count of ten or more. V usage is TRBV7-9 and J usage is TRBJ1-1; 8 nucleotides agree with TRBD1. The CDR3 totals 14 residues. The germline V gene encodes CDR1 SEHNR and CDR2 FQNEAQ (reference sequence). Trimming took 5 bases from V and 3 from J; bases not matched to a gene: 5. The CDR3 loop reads CASSVPGGDTEAFF. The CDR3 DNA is TGTGCCAGCAGCGTACCAGGGGGCGACACTGAAGCTTTCTTT.

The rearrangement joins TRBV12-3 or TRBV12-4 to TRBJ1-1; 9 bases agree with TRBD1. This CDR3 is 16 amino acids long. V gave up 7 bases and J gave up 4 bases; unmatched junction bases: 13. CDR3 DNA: TGTGCCAGCACTCTGGGACAGGGTACAGGTACCACTGAAGCTTTCTTT. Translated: CASTLGQGTGTTEAFF.

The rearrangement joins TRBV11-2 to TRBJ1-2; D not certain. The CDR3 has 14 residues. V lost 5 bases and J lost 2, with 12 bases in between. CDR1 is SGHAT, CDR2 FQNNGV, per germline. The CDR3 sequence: CASSPDSRNYGYTF. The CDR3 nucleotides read TGTGCCAGCAGCCCGGACTCCCGCAACTATGGCTACACCTTC. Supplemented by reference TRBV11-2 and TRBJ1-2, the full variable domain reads EAGVAQSPRYKIIEKRQSVAFWCNPISGHATLYWYQQILGQGPKLLIQFQNNGVVDDSQLPKDRFSAERLKGVDSTLKIQPAKLEDSAVYLCASSPDSRNYGYTFGSGTRLTVV.

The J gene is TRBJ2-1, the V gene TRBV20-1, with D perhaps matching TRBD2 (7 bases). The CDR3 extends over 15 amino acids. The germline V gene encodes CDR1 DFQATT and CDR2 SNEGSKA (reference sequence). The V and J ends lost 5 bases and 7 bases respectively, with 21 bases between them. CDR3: CSAFGGATGLNEQFF. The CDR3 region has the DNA TGCAGTGCTTTTGGGGGGGCTACCGGCCTAAATGAGCAGTTCTTC.

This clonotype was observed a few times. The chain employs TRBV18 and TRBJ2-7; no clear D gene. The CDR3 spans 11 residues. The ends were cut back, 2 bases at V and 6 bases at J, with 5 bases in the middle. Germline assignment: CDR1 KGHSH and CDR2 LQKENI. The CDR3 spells CASSPAAEQYF. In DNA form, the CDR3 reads TGTGCCAGCTCACCAGCGGCCGAGCAGTACTTC.

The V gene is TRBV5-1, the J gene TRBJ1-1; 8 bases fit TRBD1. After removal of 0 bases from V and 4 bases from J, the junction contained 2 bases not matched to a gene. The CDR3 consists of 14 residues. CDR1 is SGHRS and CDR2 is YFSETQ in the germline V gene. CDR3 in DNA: TGCGCCAGCAGCTTGGACAGGGGGACCACTGAAGCTTTCTTT. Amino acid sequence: CASSLDRGTTEAFF.

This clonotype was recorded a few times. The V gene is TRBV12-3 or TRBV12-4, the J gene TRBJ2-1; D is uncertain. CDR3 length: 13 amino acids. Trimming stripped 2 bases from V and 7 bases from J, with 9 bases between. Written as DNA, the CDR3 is TGTGCCAGCAGTTTACGAGCGACGAATGAGCAGTTCTTC. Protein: CASSLRATNEQFF.

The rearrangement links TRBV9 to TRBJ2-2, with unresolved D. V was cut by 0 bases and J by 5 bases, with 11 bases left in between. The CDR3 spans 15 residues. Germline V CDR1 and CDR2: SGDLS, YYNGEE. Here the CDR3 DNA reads TGTGCCAGCAGCGTAGATCGTCAGCTTACCGGGGAGCTGTTTTTT. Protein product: CASSVDRQLTGELFF.

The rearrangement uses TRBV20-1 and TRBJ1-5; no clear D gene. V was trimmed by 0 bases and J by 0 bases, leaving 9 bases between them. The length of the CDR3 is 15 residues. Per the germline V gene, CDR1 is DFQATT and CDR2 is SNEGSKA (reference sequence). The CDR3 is CSARDDGVSNQPQHF. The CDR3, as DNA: TGCAGTGCTAGAGATGACGGGGTTAGCAATCAGCCCCAGCATTTT.

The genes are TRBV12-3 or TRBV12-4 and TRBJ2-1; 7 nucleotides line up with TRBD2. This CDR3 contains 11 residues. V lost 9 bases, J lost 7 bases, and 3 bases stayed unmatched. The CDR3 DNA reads TGTGCCAGTGGGGGGGTGAATGAGCAGTTCTTC. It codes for CASGGVNEQFF.